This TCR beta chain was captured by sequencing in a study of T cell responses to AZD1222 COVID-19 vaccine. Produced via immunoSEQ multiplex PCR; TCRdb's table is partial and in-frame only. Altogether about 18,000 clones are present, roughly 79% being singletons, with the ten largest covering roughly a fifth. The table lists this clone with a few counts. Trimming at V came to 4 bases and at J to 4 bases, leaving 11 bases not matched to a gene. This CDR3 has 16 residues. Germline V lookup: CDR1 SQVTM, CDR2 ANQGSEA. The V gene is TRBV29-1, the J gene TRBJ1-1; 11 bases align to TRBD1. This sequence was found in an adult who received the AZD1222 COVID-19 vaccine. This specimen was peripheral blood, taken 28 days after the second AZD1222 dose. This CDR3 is CSVARTGGASGTEAFF. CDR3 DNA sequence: TGCAGCGTTGCCCGGACAGGGGGCGCTTCGGGCACTGAAGCTTTCTTT.